This record concerns one T cell receptor beta chain sequence. Antigen unknown. MY09/MY11 PCR detected cervical HPV DNA; dot-blot assigned genotypes. The data were produced by immunoSEQ multiplex PCR, yet TCRdb's version contains in-frame clones alone and is incomplete. The sample totals about 20,000 clones. This sample is part of a study of T cells in women clearing cervical HPV infection. Whole-study context: Case blood was drawn when the lesion was first found; control blood after infection became undetectable. General study findings and limits: CIN3+ cases had significantly higher TCR repertoire richness than controls, but evenness did not differ.

This TCR came from a woman between 18 and 70 years old with a cervical HPV16 infection that either progressed to CIN3+ or cleared (not recorded which). Input material: blood buffy coat.

The CDR3 reads CASIRREGGHNEQFF. The part of the CDR3 DNA that was read is TGTGCCAGCATTCGGCGGGAGGGTGGCCACAATGAG. The rearrangement joins TRBV5-5 to TRBJ2-1, with 9 bases identical to TRBD2. The read finishes 3 residues shy of the CDR3 end, and the germline J gene is used to complete it. Losses at the gene ends were 6 bases for V and 5 bases for J; bases not matched to a gene: 9. The CDR3 runs 15 residues. The germline gives CDR1 SGHKS, CDR2 YYEKEE (reference sequence).